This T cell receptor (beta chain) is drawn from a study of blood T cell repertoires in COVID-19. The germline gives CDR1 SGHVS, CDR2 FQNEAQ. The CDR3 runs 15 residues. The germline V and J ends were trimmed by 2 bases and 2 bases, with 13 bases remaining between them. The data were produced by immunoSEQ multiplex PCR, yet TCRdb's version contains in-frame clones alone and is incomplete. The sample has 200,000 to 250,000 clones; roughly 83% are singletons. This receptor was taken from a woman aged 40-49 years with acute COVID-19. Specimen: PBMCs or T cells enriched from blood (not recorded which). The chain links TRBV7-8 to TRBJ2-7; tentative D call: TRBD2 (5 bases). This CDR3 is CASSLISSEAYEQYF. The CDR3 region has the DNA TGTGCCAGCAGCTTAATTAGTAGCGAGGCCTACGAGCAGTACTTC.